The 21 T cell receptor beta chains reported below all come from one sample, sequenced in a study of cytomegalovirus exposure and HLA in healthy donors. Amplification used 60 Vbeta primers and 13 Jbeta primers. TCRdb's table, derived via immunoSEQ multiplex PCR, lists solely in-frame clones and lacks some. The table includes around 130,000 clones, about 78% detected once. Sequences were obtained from PBMCs. The receptors stem from a human donor in good health.

This chain connects TRBV5-1 to TRBJ2-1; D is possibly TRBD2 (6 bases). Germline CDR1 SGHRS, CDR2 YFSETQ. Trimming left V 0 bases short and J 9 bases short, with 16 bases between. The CDR3 is 15 amino acids. CDR3: CASSLEAGPVGEQFF. The CDR3 DNA reads as TGCGCCAGCAGCTTGGAGGCGGGGCCGGTAGGTGAGCAGTTCTTC.

V is TRBV9 and J is TRBJ2-1, with a tentative D call TRBD2 (6 bases). The CDR3 sequence is 18 residues long. Trimming stripped 4 bases from V and 0 bases from J, with 20 bases between. Germline loops: CDR1 SGDLS, CDR2 YYNGEE. CDR3 nucleotide sequence: TGTGCCAGCAGCCCCCGCGCCGGGACTCCGAGCTCCTACAATGAGCAGTTCTTC. As protein: CASSPRAGTPSSYNEQFF.

The chain carries TRBV6-5 and TRBJ2-7, with 8 bases identical to TRBD2. The CDR3 has 14 residues. The germline V gene has CDR1 MNHEY and CDR2 SVGAGI. Trimming took 8 bases from V and 0 from J; bases not matched to a gene: 6. CDR3: CASERRGASYEQYF. The CDR3 nucleotides are TGTGCCAGCGAACGGCGGGGGGCCTCCTACGAGCAGTACTTC.

This chain joins TRBV2 and TRBJ2-3; 8 bases align to TRBD2. From germline, CDR1 is SNHLY and CDR2 FYNNEI. V lost 6 bases and J lost 4; bases outside the gene matches: 6. The CDR3 has 14 amino acids. The CDR3 reads CASSLAGVPDTQYF. Here the CDR3 DNA reads TGTGCCAGCAGCCTAGCGGGCGTTCCAGATACGCAGTATTTT.

The chain uses TRBV7-9 and TRBJ1-4, with 10 positions matching TRBD1. Looked up from germline, CDR1 is SEHNR and CDR2 is FQNEAQ (reference sequence). Trimming removed 3 bases from V and 8 bases from J; junction bases left unmatched: 9. The CDR3 totals 16 residues. CDR3: CASSLKDRGSGEKLFF. The DNA of the CDR3 is TGTGCCAGCAGCTTGAAGGACAGGGGGAGTGGAGAAAAACTGTTTTTT.

J is TRBJ1-3 and V is TRBV5-6, with TRBD1 matching 9 bases. With the DNA end fitting TRBJ2-2 better, the J assignment may be wrong. Germline assignment: CDR1 SGHDT and CDR2 YYEEEE. The CDR3 spans 15 residues. CDR3 amino acids: CASSPEQGAGGELFF. CDR3 nucleotide sequence: TGTGCCAGCAGCCCCGAACAGGGGGCGGGCGGGGAGCTGTTTTTT.

The chain uses TRBV7-9 and TRBJ2-1; 9 nucleotides agree with TRBD1. Germline assignment: CDR1 SEHNR and CDR2 FQNEAQ (reference sequence). CDR3 length equals 16 residues. J lost 1 base, V lost 5 bases, and 6 bases had no gene match. The CDR3 loop reads CASSGRDRESYNEQFF. In DNA form, the CDR3 reads TGTGCCAGCAGCGGGCGGGACAGGGAATCCTACAATGAGCAGTTCTTC.

The V and J genes are TRBV4-1 and TRBJ2-5; 7 bases agree with TRBD1. The CDR3 length is 15 residues. The V and J ends lost 0 bases and 5 bases, in that order; junction bases with no gene match: 6. The germline CDR1 and CDR2 sequences are MGHRA and YSYEKL. CDR3 in amino acids: CASSQDRGRGETQYF. In DNA, the CDR3 is TGCGCCAGCAGCCAAGATAGGGGGCGCGGTGAGACCCAGTACTTC.

The chain uses TRBV10-3 and TRBJ2-3, with D possibly matching TRBD1 (6 bases). Germline CDR1 ENHRY, CDR2 SYGVKD. Trimming removed 3 bases at V and 5 bases at J, with 6 bases between. The CDR3 length is 12 residues. The chain's CDR3 is CAISEGGDTQYF. In DNA form, the CDR3 reads TGTGCCATCAGTGAAGGGGGAGATACGCAGTATTTT.

This clone was recorded only once. The chain is built from TRBV9 and TRBJ2-1; D is undetermined. Germline loops: CDR1 SGDLS, CDR2 YYNGEE. The CDR3 loop spans 14 amino acids. Trimming took off 4 bases at V and 4 bases at J, with 12 bases between the two ends. CDR3 sequence: CASSSSYTYNEQFF. DNA of the CDR3: TGTGCCAGCAGCTCTTCTTACACATACAATGAGCAGTTCTTC.

V usage is TRBV2 and J usage is TRBJ2-1, with D possibly TRBD2 on 6 matching bases. Trimming cost V 4 bases and J 7 bases, with 14 bases left between them. The CDR3 is made up of 14 amino acids. Per the germline V gene, CDR1 is SNHLY and CDR2 is FYNNEI. The DNA of the CDR3 is TGTGCCAGCAGTGTAAGGACCGGGGGTAATGAGCAGTTCTTC. This gives the protein CASSVRTGGNEQFF.

V gene TRBV5-6 combines with J gene TRBJ2-3; 7 bases are a match to TRBD1. V was pared by 4 bases and J by 3 bases, with 14 bases of the junction left unmatched. Germline loops: CDR1 SGHDT, CDR2 YYEEEE. The CDR3 covers 17 residues. The CDR3 DNA sequence: TGTGCCAGCAGCCTGCTCCGGGACAGCGGCCTGACAGATACGCAGTATTTT. Residues: CASSLLRDSGLTDTQYF.

The chain links TRBV29-1 to TRBJ1-6; 10 nucleotides line up with TRBD1. Germline CDR1 is SQVTM and CDR2 is ANQGSEA. With 6 bases clipped from V and 7 bases from J, the junction kept 6 bases outside the gene matches. The CDR3 sequence is 14 residues long. CDR3: CSVTGQGTNSPLHF. In DNA form, the CDR3 reads TGCAGCGTCACGGGACAGGGGACAAATTCACCCCTCCACTTT.

The rearrangement links TRBV14 to TRBJ2-5; D is unclear. With the DNA end fitting TRBJ2-7 better, the J assignment may be wrong. Germline V gene lookup returns CDR1 SGHDN and CDR2 FVKESK. CDR3 length equals 14 residues. The CDR3 DNA sequence: TGTGCCAGCAGCCAAGATCATTTGGGCTACGAGCAGTACTTC. This codes for CASSQDHLGYEQYF.

The gene calls are TRBV14 and TRBJ2-7; D might be TRBD1 (6 bases). This CDR3 spans 16 amino acids. The germline V gene has CDR1 SGHDN and CDR2 FVKESK. Trimming took off 0 bases at V and 4 bases at J, with 16 bases between the two ends. In DNA, the CDR3 is TGTGCCAGCAGCCAAGACTTGAAACAGGGTCTTTACGAGCAGTACTTC. Its protein is CASSQDLKQGLYEQYF.

The chain couples TRBV2 to TRBJ2-3, with 7 bases aligning to TRBD1. Trimming cost V 6 bases and J 5 bases; bases outside gene matches: 11. Germline V gives CDR1 SNHLY, CDR2 FYNNEI. This CDR3 contains 15 residues. The CDR3 is CASRATGTSRDTQYF. CDR3 nucleotides: TGTGCCAGCAGGGCGACAGGGACGTCCAGAGATACGCAGTATTTT.

The chain carries TRBV30 and TRBJ2-4; D uncertain. The ends were cut back, 0 bases at V and 0 bases at J, with 15 bases in the middle. The CDR3 is made up of 17 amino acids. Germline V lookup: CDR1 GTSNPN, CDR2 SVGIG (reference sequence). CDR3 coding DNA: TGTGCCTGGAGTGTAAGCAGGATGGGTCTAGCCAAAAACATTCAGTACTTC. Protein product: CAWSVSRMGLAKNIQYF.

The J gene is TRBJ2-5, the V gene TRBV9; 7 bases line up with TRBD1. Germline V CDR1 and CDR2: SGDLS, YYNGEE. Trimming removed 3 bases from V and 5 bases from J; junction bases left unmatched: 10. The CDR3 loop spans 15 amino acids. CDR3 in DNA: TGTGCCAGCAGCGGACATGACAGGGTTGGCGAGACCCAGTACTTC. This codes for CASSGHDRVGETQYF.

This rearrangement joins TRBV7-2 to TRBJ2-5; D is ambiguous. The CDR3 runs 15 residues. The germline V gene has CDR1 SGHTA and CDR2 FQGNSA. V was shortened by 2 bases and J by 5 bases, with 15 bases between the two germline ends. The CDR3 nucleotides are TGTGCCAGCAGCTTATTGTCCAGCCCACAGGAGACCCAGTACTTC. Translating it yields CASSLLSSPQETQYF.

This clone was counted only a few times. V usage is TRBV10-3 and J usage is TRBJ2-5, with a possible D match to TRBD1 (6 bases). V dropped 6 bases and J dropped 2 bases, with 7 bases sitting between them. Germline V CDR1 and CDR2: ENHRY, SYGVKD. The CDR3 contains 12 residues. The CDR3 DNA follows: TGTGCCATCAGGGACAGTCAAGAGACCCAGTACTTC. Protein: CAIRDSQETQYF.

This chain connects TRBV6-5 to TRBJ1-1, with a tentative D call TRBD1 (6 bases). CDR1 and CDR2 (germline): MNHEY, SVGAGI. The CDR3 is 13 amino acids. Trimming took 5 bases from V and 4 from J, leaving 11 bases between them. CDR3: CASSHGGPTEAFF. Here the CDR3 DNA reads TGTGCCAGCAGTCACGGGGGGCCCACTGAAGCTTTCTTT.